This T cell receptor (beta chain) was captured in a study of blood T cell dynamics during melanoma immunotherapy. The germline gives CDR1 SGHTA, CDR2 FQGNSA. This CDR3 has 15 amino acids. Deletions cut 5 bases from V and 5 bases from J, with 19 bases between. TCRdb's copy holds only in-frame clones and misses some; the assay was immunoSEQ multiplex PCR. The sample yields approximately 10,000 clones, about 88% seen once. Sample time point: pre-treatment baseline. This sequence originates from a human donor with melanoma. The J gene is TRBJ2-7, the V gene TRBV7-2, with D tentatively TRBD1 or TRBD2 (6 bases each). The source was blood, collected from a patient treated with checkpoint blockade. The CDR3 here is CASSLGGTRADEQYF. CDR3 bases: TGTGCCAGCAGCCTGGGGGGCACTAGGGCCGACGAGCAGTACTTC. Drawing the rest from reference TRBV7-2 and TRBJ2-7, the complete variable domain is GAGVSQSPSNKVTEKGKDVELRCDPISGHTALYWYRQSLGQGLEFLIYFQGNSAPDKSGLPSDRFSAERTGGSVSTLTIQRTQQEDSAVYLCASSLGGTRADEQYFGPGTRLTVT.